This T cell receptor beta chain came from a study of T cells in Graves' hyperthyroidism and ophthalmopathy. Regarding the study as a whole: The model made its ophthalmopathy prediction, and onset followed a median approximately 7 months later.

Amplification targeted TCR beta CDR3 regions from RNA transcripts. TCR CDR3 underwent first-round RT-PCR with the HTBI primer set. Each CDR3 protein gets one entry after TCRdb re-called the multiplex PCR reads with MiXCR. The data hold hundreds of thousands of distinct CDR3 sequences, with 38% observed a single time. A word on this clonotype: Its antigen is not identified.

CDR1 and CDR2 (germline): DFQATT, SNEGSKA (reference sequence). Between the trimmed V and J ends, which lost 4 bases and 5 bases, there was a span of 15 bases. The CDR3 extends over 13 amino acids. V is TRBV20-1 and J is TRBJ2-7; a weak D match, TRBD1 (6 bases). The sequence was collected from a young man with Graves' hyperthyroidism. Source material: blood. The CDR3 here is CSAKPTGRDEQYF. CDR3 bases: TGCAGTGCTAAACCGACAGGAAGGGACGAGCAGTACTTC.